One and the same sample provided the 7 T cell receptor beta chains below, sequenced in a study of blood T cell repertoires in COVID-19. The repertoire was sequenced with immunoSEQ multiplex PCR; TCRdb's copy has only in-frame clones and lacks some. The profile shows roughly 250,000 clones, 82% of them singletons. The sample consisted of peripheral blood. The source is a woman older than 75 with active or convalescent COVID-19.

This clone was observed once. An end of the junction does not agree with germline; a read error may underlie this. This sequence joins TRBV6-5 and TRBJ1-3; 7 positions match TRBD1. CDR3 size: 16 residues. Germline V gene sequence: CDR1 MNHEY, CDR2 SVGAGI. The CDR3 region has the DNA TGTGCCAGCAGCTACTCTTGGGACAGTGCTGGAAACACCATATATTTT. Protein product: CASSYSWDSAGNTIYF.

The CDR3 bases are TGTGCCAGCATCCCGACTCGGTGTAGGGGCAGCAATCAGCCCCAGCATTTT. This sequence encodes CASIPTRCRGSNQPQHF. This chain uses TRBV9 with TRBJ1-5, with D tentatively TRBD1 (5 bases). CDR1 and CDR2 from the germline V gene are SGDLS and YYNGEE. The V end lost 6 bases, the J end lost 1 base, and 20 bases lay between the germline ends. The length of the CDR3 is 17 residues.

V gene TRBV27 combines with J gene TRBJ1-2; 7 positions match TRBD1. The length of the CDR3 is 13 residues. The V gene's germline CDR1 is MNHEY and CDR2 SMNVEV (reference sequence). J was trimmed by 8 bases and V by 10 bases; bases with no gene match: 13. The CDR3 DNA reads TGTGCCACCACAGGGGACCTCTTGGAGGGCTACACCTTC. It codes for CATTGDLLEGYTF.

V and J are TRBV3-1 (or the pseudogene TRBV3-2) and TRBJ1-1; no reliable D call. This CDR3 is built from 14 residues. Germline V gives CDR1 LGHDT, CDR2 YNNKEL (reference sequence). V was pared by 3 bases and J by 1 base, with 9 bases between. The CDR3 region is CASSQSGGNTEAFF. CDR3 coding DNA: TGTGCCAGCAGCCAGTCCGGCGGGAACACTGAAGCTTTCTTT.

This clone was seen just once. V and J are TRBV2 and TRBJ1-2; D may be TRBD1 (5 bases). Per the germline V gene, CDR1 is SNHLY and CDR2 is FYNNEI. The V end was cut by 4 bases, the J end by 3 bases, with 6 bases between. The CDR3 totals 12 residues. The CDR3 loop reads CASSGQYYGYTF. In DNA, the CDR3 is TGTGCCAGCAGTGGACAGTACTATGGCTACACCTTC.

V is TRBV19 and J is TRBJ1-2; D unresolved. V was trimmed by 6 bases and J by 4 bases, leaving 12 bases between them. Germline CDR1 is LNHDA and CDR2 is SQIVND (reference sequence). The CDR3 is made up of 13 amino acids. CDR3: CASRISGGYGYTF. In DNA form, the CDR3 reads TGTGCCAGTAGGATTAGCGGAGGCTATGGCTACACCTTC.

The genes are TRBV5-8 and TRBJ1-2; D is ambiguous. Germline V CDR1 and CDR2: SGHTS, YDEGEE. The CDR3 loop spans 12 amino acids. The V gene lost 2 bases and the J gene lost 4 bases, with 6 bases spanning the gap. The CDR3, as DNA: TGTGCCAGCAGCTTCAACTCCTATGGCTACACCTTC. It translates to CASSFNSYGYTF.